A selection of T cell receptor beta chains follows, all from one sample in a study of blood T cell repertoires in COVID-19. Sequenced by immunoSEQ multiplex PCR; TCRdb stores in-frame clones only, minus some. The table has roughly 30,000 clones, around 90% seen once. The sample taken for sequencing was peripheral blood. All receptors come from a human donor in a cohort sampled during active COVID-19. Both conserved end residues are part of each CDR3. D genes are given only for firm matches. A row's size may be missing; if present it is once, few, many or a size class.

clone_size: .; v_call: TRBV9; j_call: TRBJ2-7; d_call: .; cdr3_nt: TGTGCCAGCAGCCCCGAAGGGGACGAGCAGTACTTC; cdr3_aa: CASSPEGDEQYF
clone_size: .; v_call: TRBV3-1/TRBV3-2; j_call: TRBJ1-1; d_call: .; cdr3_nt: TGTGCCAGCAGCCATCAGAACACTGAAGCTTTCTTT; cdr3_aa: CASSHQNTEAFF
clone_size: .; v_call: TRBV2; j_call: TRBJ1-1; d_call: .; cdr3_nt: TGTGCCAGCAGTGAAGGGAAGAGGGCTGAAGCTTTCTTT; cdr3_aa: CASSEGKRAEAFF
clone_size: once; v_call: TRBV7-2; j_call: TRBJ1-2; d_call: TRBD1; cdr3_nt: TGTGCCAGCAGCCCAGGGACAGGTTATGGCTACACCTTC; cdr3_aa: CASSPGTGYGYTF
clone_size: once; v_call: TRBV5-1; j_call: TRBJ1-1; d_call: .; cdr3_nt: TGCGCCAGCAGCTCACAAGGACATCCGAACACTGAAGCTTTCTTT; cdr3_aa: CASSSQGHPNTEAFF
clone_size: .; v_call: TRBV5-8; j_call: TRBJ1-2; d_call: .; cdr3_nt: TGTGCCAGCAGCTTCCAGGAATTCCTCACCTTC; cdr3_aa: CASSFQEFLTF
clone_size: .; v_call: TRBV18; j_call: TRBJ2-7; d_call: TRBD2; cdr3_nt: TGTGCCAGCTCACCGCGGGGGGCCTACGAGCAGTACTTC; cdr3_aa: CASSPRGAYEQYF
clone_size: .; v_call: TRBV4-3; j_call: TRBJ1-3; d_call: TRBD1; cdr3_nt: TGCGCCAGCAGCCAAGAGGTCCAGGGACAGGGCCTCCTAACCCCCTCTGGAAACACCATATATTTT; cdr3_aa: CASSQEVQGQGLLTPSGNTIYF
clone_size: .; v_call: TRBV3-1/TRBV3-2; j_call: TRBJ2-7; d_call: .; cdr3_nt: TGTGCCAGCAGCCAAGATTTGGGAGAGAACTCCTACGAGCAGTACTTC; cdr3_aa: CASSQDLGENSYEQYF
clone_size: .; v_call: TRBV19; j_call: TRBJ1-2; d_call: TRBD1; cdr3_nt: TGTGCCGGAAAAGGCCGGGACAGGGGGGGAGCTAACTATGGCTACACCTTC; cdr3_aa: CAGKGRDRGGANYGYTF
clone_size: few; v_call: TRBV5-4; j_call: TRBJ2-7; d_call: .; cdr3_nt: TGTGCCAGCAACGACCCGGGGGGACAGGCCAGATATTACGAGCAGTACTTC; cdr3_aa: CASNDPGGQARYYEQYF
clone_size: .; v_call: TRBV30; j_call: TRBJ1-5; d_call: TRBD1; cdr3_nt: TGTGCCTGGGATACGGGACAGGGGAGGAATCAGCCCCAGCATTTT; cdr3_aa: CAWDTGQGRNQPQHF
clone_size: .; v_call: TRBV5-1; j_call: TRBJ1-2; d_call: .; cdr3_nt: TGCGCCAGCAGCCTAGACAACTATGGCTACACCTTC; cdr3_aa: CASSLDNYGYTF
clone_size: .; v_call: TRBV5-4; j_call: TRBJ1-1; d_call: .; cdr3_nt: TGTGCCAGCAGCTTGCAGGGCAACACTGAAGCTTTCTTT; cdr3_aa: CASSLQGNTEAFF
clone_size: .; v_call: TRBV25-1; j_call: TRBJ1-3; d_call: TRBD1; cdr3_nt: TGTGCCGAGCAGCCCAGGGGGGTTGGAAACACCATATATTTT; cdr3_aa: CAEQPRGVGNTIYF
clone_size: .; v_call: TRBV2; j_call: TRBJ1-4; d_call: .; cdr3_nt: TGTGCCAGCAGTCCCAGGAACCTTAATGAAAAACTGTTTTTT; cdr3_aa: CASSPRNLNEKLFF
clone_size: .; v_call: TRBV5-5; j_call: TRBJ1-5; d_call: TRBD1; cdr3_nt: TGTGCCAGCAGCTTCGGACAGGGGGCCTATCAGCCCCAGCATTTT; cdr3_aa: CASSFGQGAYQPQHF
clone_size: .; v_call: TRBV5-5; j_call: TRBJ1-1; d_call: .; cdr3_nt: TGTGCCAGCAGCTTGCAAACGGGGGGCACTGAAGCTTTCTTT; cdr3_aa: CASSLQTGGTEAFF
clone_size: .; v_call: TRBV11-3; j_call: TRBJ2-1; d_call: TRBD2; cdr3_nt: TGTGCCAGCAGCTTAGTAGGACTAGGTAATGAGCAGTTCTTC; cdr3_aa: CASSLVGLGNEQFF
clone_size: .; v_call: TRBV28; j_call: TRBJ2-3; d_call: .; cdr3_nt: TGTGCCAGCAGGGCGCGACTAAGAGATACAGATACGCAGTATTTT; cdr3_aa: CASRARLRDTDTQYF
clone_size: .; v_call: TRBV4-1; j_call: TRBJ1-5; d_call: TRBD1; cdr3_nt: TGCGCCAGCAGCCAAGATGACAGGGGGGAAAATCAGCCCCAGCATTTT; cdr3_aa: CASSQDDRGENQPQHF
clone_size: .; v_call: TRBV3-1/TRBV3-2; j_call: TRBJ1-1; d_call: .; cdr3_nt: TGTGCCAGCAGCCAAGTAGCGCTGAACACTGAAGCTTTCTTT; cdr3_aa: CASSQVALNTEAFF
clone_size: .; v_call: TRBV4-3; j_call: TRBJ2-5; d_call: .; cdr3_nt: TGCGCCAGCAGCCAGGAAAGGGGCCTTAGAAGGACCCAGTACTTC; cdr3_aa: CASSQERGLRRTQYF
clone_size: .; v_call: TRBV19; j_call: TRBJ2-3; d_call: .; cdr3_nt: TGTGCCAGTAGTATAATTGCTGCGGGCACAGATACGCAGTATTTT; cdr3_aa: CASSIIAAGTDTQYF
clone_size: .; v_call: TRBV7-2; j_call: TRBJ1-4; d_call: .; cdr3_nt: TGTGCCAGCAGCTTAGTTGGGGCAGGGAGGGAAAAACTGTTTTTT; cdr3_aa: CASSLVGAGREKLFF
clone_size: .; v_call: TRBV3-1/TRBV3-2; j_call: TRBJ1-1; d_call: .; cdr3_nt: TGTGCCAGCAGCCAAGCGTCCGGGACAAACACTGAAGCTTTCTTT; cdr3_aa: CASSQASGTNTEAFF
clone_size: .; v_call: TRBV29-1; j_call: TRBJ1-2; d_call: .; cdr3_nt: TGCAGCGCTGTCAGGGTTCAGGACTATGGCTACACCTTC; cdr3_aa: CSAVRVQDYGYTF
clone_size: .; v_call: TRBV7-9; j_call: TRBJ2-1; d_call: .; cdr3_nt: TGTGCCAGCAGCCGCAATGAGCAGTTCTTC; cdr3_aa: CASSRNEQFF
clone_size: .; v_call: TRBV18; j_call: TRBJ1-4; d_call: .; cdr3_nt: TGTGCCAGCTCCGCTCGCGGGGGCGCGCTTGAAAAACTGTTTTTT; cdr3_aa: CASSARGGALEKLFF
clone_size: .; v_call: TRBV19; j_call: TRBJ1-4; d_call: .; cdr3_nt: TGTGCCAGTAGTAGGTGGGGGGAAACTAATGAAAAACTGTTTTTT; cdr3_aa: CASSRWGETNEKLFF
clone_size: .; v_call: TRBV19; j_call: TRBJ1-4; d_call: TRBD1; cdr3_nt: TGTGCCAGTCGGACAGGGGTTCTCCATGAAAAACTGTTTTTT; cdr3_aa: CASRTGVLHEKLFF
clone_size: .; v_call: TRBV18; j_call: TRBJ1-6; d_call: TRBD1; cdr3_nt: TGTGCCAGCTCTCGACAGGGGTATAATTCACCCCTCCACTTT; cdr3_aa: CASSRQGYNSPLHF
clone_size: .; v_call: TRBV7-2; j_call: TRBJ1-1; d_call: .; cdr3_nt: TGTGCCAGCAGCTCTCTAATGAACACTGAAGCTTTCTTT; cdr3_aa: CASSSLMNTEAFF
clone_size: .; v_call: TRBV3-1/TRBV3-2; j_call: TRBJ1-2; d_call: .; cdr3_nt: TGTGCCAGCAGCGATTCGACAGGACGCCTTGGGGGCTACACCTTC; cdr3_aa: CASSDSTGRLGGYTF
clone_size: .; v_call: TRBV6-5; j_call: TRBJ1-1; d_call: TRBD1; cdr3_nt: TGTGCCAGCAGGAGGACAGGGACAAACACTGAAGCTTTCTTT; cdr3_aa: CASRRTGTNTEAFF
clone_size: .; v_call: TRBV5-1; j_call: TRBJ1-1; d_call: .; cdr3_nt: TGCGCCAGCAGGCCGGACAGCGCTGAAGCTTTCTTT; cdr3_aa: CASRPDSAEAFF
clone_size: .; v_call: TRBV7-9; j_call: TRBJ2-7; d_call: .; cdr3_nt: TGTGCCAGCAGCTTAATCAACGAGCAGTACTTC; cdr3_aa: CASSLINEQYF
clone_size: .; v_call: TRBV12-5; j_call: TRBJ1-5; d_call: TRBD1; cdr3_nt: TGTGCTAGTGGTTTGGCAATACAGGGGGCGAGGAGCAATCAGCCCCAGCATTTT; cdr3_aa: CASGLAIQGARSNQPQHF
clone_size: .; v_call: TRBV27; j_call: TRBJ2-7; d_call: .; cdr3_nt: TGTGCCAGCAGTTTAGTCAGTCCAGGGGGGGAGCAGTACTTC; cdr3_aa: CASSLVSPGGEQYF
clone_size: .; v_call: TRBV7-3; j_call: TRBJ2-1; d_call: TRBD2; cdr3_nt: TGTGCCATCCTTTTCAAGCGGGGGGGCCGAGAGCAGTTCTTC; cdr3_aa: CAILFKRGGREQFF
clone_size: .; v_call: TRBV7-9; j_call: TRBJ2-5; d_call: .; cdr3_nt: TGTGCCAGCAGCTTACCAGGGGCGAGGGTTCAAGAGACCCAGTACTTC; cdr3_aa: CASSLPGARVQETQYF
clone_size: medium-sized; v_call: TRBV27; j_call: TRBJ2-7; d_call: .; cdr3_nt: TGTGCCAGCAAATTCGGGGAGCCTTACTACGAGCAGTACTTC; cdr3_aa: CASKFGEPYYEQYF
clone_size: .; v_call: TRBV6-1; j_call: TRBJ2-1; d_call: .; cdr3_nt: TGTGCCAGCAGTGATATCCCTCCCGGCTCTAGGCTCTTC; cdr3_aa: CASSDIPPGSRLF
clone_size: .; v_call: TRBV3-1/TRBV3-2; j_call: TRBJ2-7; d_call: TRBD2; cdr3_nt: TGTGCCAGCAGCCCCAATCGTTTGGGACTAGCGGGGGGACTATACGAGCAGTACTTC; cdr3_aa: CASSPNRLGLAGGLYEQYF
clone_size: .; v_call: TRBV6-1; j_call: TRBJ2-7; d_call: TRBD1; cdr3_nt: TGTGCCAGCAGTGAAGGACAGGGGCCTTTCTACGAGCAGTACTTC; cdr3_aa: CASSEGQGPFYEQYF
clone_size: .; v_call: TRBV9; j_call: TRBJ2-2; d_call: .; cdr3_nt: TGTGCCAGCAGCCCCCGTTTGTCCCCCGGGGAGCTGTTTTTT; cdr3_aa: CASSPRLSPGELFF
clone_size: .; v_call: TRBV9; j_call: TRBJ2-7; d_call: TRBD1; cdr3_nt: TGTGCCAGCAGCGCGTGGACAGGAGAAGGCGAGCAGTACTTC; cdr3_aa: CASSAWTGEGEQYF
clone_size: .; v_call: TRBV5-1; j_call: TRBJ2-1; d_call: TRBD2; cdr3_nt: TGCGCCAGCAGCTTGGCCTCATCGGCTAGCGGCTACAATGAGCAGTTCTTC; cdr3_aa: CASSLASSASGYNEQFF
clone_size: .; v_call: TRBV6-5; j_call: TRBJ1-2; d_call: .; cdr3_nt: TGTGCCACCCACCGACAAGCTAACTATGGCTACACCTTC; cdr3_aa: CATHRQANYGYTF
clone_size: .; v_call: TRBV12-3/TRBV12-4; j_call: TRBJ1-1; d_call: .; cdr3_nt: TGTGCCAGCAGTTTCGGTCCGAACACTGAAGCTTTCTTT; cdr3_aa: CASSFGPNTEAFF
clone_size: few; v_call: TRBV6-5; j_call: TRBJ1-5; d_call: TRBD1; cdr3_nt: TGTGCCAGCGGAAGGACAGGGGGCAGTCAGCCCCAGCATTTT; cdr3_aa: CASGRTGGSQPQHF
clone_size: .; v_call: TRBV3-1/TRBV3-2; j_call: TRBJ2-3; d_call: TRBD2; cdr3_nt: TGTGCCAGCAGCCCACCCTTCTCTAGCGGGCCGGAGGGAGATACGCAGTATTTT; cdr3_aa: CASSPPFSSGPEGDTQYF
clone_size: .; v_call: TRBV14; j_call: TRBJ1-2; d_call: TRBD1; cdr3_nt: TGTGCCAGCAGCCAAATTCCGGGACAGGGGATTGGCTACACCTTC; cdr3_aa: CASSQIPGQGIGYTF
clone_size: .; v_call: TRBV4-1; j_call: TRBJ1-1; d_call: .; cdr3_nt: TGCGCCAGCAGCCAAGATAGTAGAGGCGGGGGCCTCGGGGCTTTCTTT; cdr3_aa: CASSQDSRGGGLGAFF